The sequence of this T cell receptor beta chain was determined in a study of T cell repertoires in cytomegalovirus infection (dated by TCRdb to about 2019). The study in broad terms: Recently identified HLA-C-restricted CMV epitopes, whose presentation resists viral immunomodulation, were targeted by peptide stimulations together with well-studied HLA-B-restricted epitopes. Because public TCR beta signatures pointed to carriage of CMV infection together with the matching HLA type, the HLA type of each donor mattered for the analysis.

Results the study describes overall, beyond this receptor: The ex vivo response was dominated by HLA-C-restricted CMV-specific TCR beta clonotypes, which also provided the single most frequent clonotype in two of eight donors. In both this cohort and an independent cohort of some 380 donors, the cumulative frequency of public TCR beta family members distinguished carriers of CMV infection plus the relevant HLA type.

The CDR3 covers 13 residues, taking in both the cysteine and the phenylalanine. Only the CDR3 part of the read is kept: 39 bases, read in frame from the first base. V is trimmed back by 6 bases and J by 5 bases, and the junction contains 7 bases that no gene match accounts for. Reading the germline V gene (reference sequence) gives CDR1 DFQATT and CDR2 SNEGSKA. With respect to this clonotype: Its antigen is currently not known. The sample holds no much larger clone one base away, and base qualities are not on file.

TCRdb lists the instrument as Illumina HiSeq 1500. Using fastp trimming at Q25 and MiXCR clonotype assembly, TCRdb reanalyzed the public sequencing data and kept in-frame beta chains. Rows matching on CDR3 protein sequence are summarized as one entry with the most common DNA and genes. The sample table lists 300,000 to 400,000 distinct CDR3 sequences, 25% to 35% of them with a count of one. The top ten hold around 20% of the sample. The sample's treatment or condition label, decoded: in vitro stimulation with specific CMV peptide epitopes to enrich CMV-specific T cells. The TCR originated in a human donor in good health (CMV status not recorded). Some clones in this sample may be carry-over from other donors' samples. The chain is encoded by TRBV20-1 joined to TRBJ2-3; 8 central nucleotides agree with TRBD2. The specimen was cultured PBMCs, collected from culture after CMV antigen stimulation. The CDR3 protein: CSADSGSLDTQYF. The DNA reads as follows: TGCAGTGCCGACAGCGGGAGCTTAGATACGCAGTATTTT.